This T cell receptor (beta chain) was identified in a study of OX40 agonist ivuxolimab in advanced cancers. As for the study in general: Ivuxolimab is a fully human IgG2 antibody that activates OX40 (CD134). Among those treated, three patients had partial responses, one with hepatocellular carcinoma and two with cutaneous melanoma.

The protocol was immunoSEQ multiplex PCR, while the TCRdb copy is restricted to in-frame clones and leaves out a portion. The table shows fewer than 45,000 clones, with roughly 90% occurring only once. Cycle 7 day 1, cycle 4 day 1, and baseline were the timepoints at which blood was sampled. The CDR3 is 15 residues long. Germline loops: CDR1 SGHRS, CDR2 YFSETQ. V was pared by 0 bases and J by 3 bases, with 10 bases between. The sequences come from CD4+ or CD8+ T cells sorted from blood, collected in a trial of the OX40 agonist ivuxolimab. The receptor comes from an adult with an advanced solid tumor such as melanoma, head and neck, liver or kidney cancer. This rearrangement joins TRBV5-1 to TRBJ2-1, with D unclear. The CDR3 loop reads CASSLEGRYYNEQFF. The CDR3 DNA reads TGCGCCAGCAGCTTGGAGGGCAGATACTACAATGAGCAGTTCTTC.